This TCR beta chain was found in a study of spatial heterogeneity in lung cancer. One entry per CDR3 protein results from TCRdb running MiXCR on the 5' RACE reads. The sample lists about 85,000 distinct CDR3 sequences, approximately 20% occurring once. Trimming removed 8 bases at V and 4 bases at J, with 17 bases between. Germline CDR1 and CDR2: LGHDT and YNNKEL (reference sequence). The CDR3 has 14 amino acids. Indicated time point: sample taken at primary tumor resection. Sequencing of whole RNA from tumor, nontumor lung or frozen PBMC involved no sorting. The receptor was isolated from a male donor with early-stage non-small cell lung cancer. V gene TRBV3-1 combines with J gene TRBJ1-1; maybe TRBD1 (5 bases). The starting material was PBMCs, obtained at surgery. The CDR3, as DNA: TGTGCCAGCCCCCTGTCCGTGGGGGGCACTGAAGCTTTCTTT. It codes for CASPLSVGGTEAFF.